The next 21 T cell receptor beta chains were all read from a single sample in a study of identical twins. TCRdb used MiXCR to reprocess the 5' RACE reads, holding one entry per CDR3 protein. The sample yields some 790,000 distinct CDR3 sequences, over 15% seen once. This same sample was also taken into another study, of T cells expressing NK-cell markers.

The specimen sequenced was PBMCs. The origin of the receptors is a woman in her late teens or twenties in good health.

In this sample, this clonotype turned up a few times. J is TRBJ1-2 and V is TRBV20-1, with no clear D. The CDR3 length is 13 residues. Germline V CDR1 and CDR2: DFQATT, SNEGSKA (reference sequence). V was pared by 0 bases and J by 3 bases, with 8 bases between. The CDR3 DNA reads as TGCAGTGCTAGAGATTACAGAGACTATGGCTACACCTTC. It encodes CSARDYRDYGYTF.

V is TRBV12-3 or TRBV12-4 and J is TRBJ2-7; 8 bases fit TRBD1. This CDR3 is 14 amino acids long. The J segment lost 12 bases and the V segment lost 5 bases, leaving 15 bases of the junction unmatched. CDR3 sequence (DNA): TGTGCCAGCAGTCTCCGACAGGGGTCGAACATTCTGTACTTC. Translation gives CASSLRQGSNILYF.

The chain links TRBV2 to TRBJ2-1, with a tentative D call TRBD1 (5 bases). The V end was cut by 6 bases, the J end by 3 bases, with 9 bases between. Germline CDR1 is SNHLY and CDR2 is FYNNEI. CDR3 length: 13 residues. CDR3 amino acids: CASRVDIYNEQFF. CDR3 nucleotide sequence: TGTGCCAGCAGGGTGGACATCTACAATGAGCAGTTCTTC.

The chain has TRBV12-3 or TRBV12-4 and TRBJ2-3; D might be TRBD2 (5 bases). The CDR3 has 15 residues. Trimming cost V 1 base and J 2 bases, with 10 bases left between them. CDR3 nucleotide sequence: TGTGCCAGCAGTTTAGGAGGGCAACTCACAGATACGCAGTATTTT. The encoded protein is CASSLGGQLTDTQYF.

This clonotype was picked up many times. The chain has TRBV5-1 and TRBJ2-1, with 8 bases aligning to TRBD2. The CDR3 extends over 15 amino acids. With 0 bases clipped from V and 8 bases from J, the junction kept 7 bases outside the gene matches. The germline V gene has CDR1 SGHRS and CDR2 YFSETQ. The CDR3 loop is CASSLDGVRGDEQFF. CDR3 coding DNA: TGCGCCAGCAGCTTGGATGGAGTGCGGGGGGATGAGCAGTTCTTC.

This chain uses TRBV3-1 with TRBJ2-7, with 10 bases matching TRBD1. Losses at the gene ends were 3 bases for V and 2 bases for J; bases not matched to a gene: 4. Germline assignment: CDR1 LGHDT and CDR2 YNNKEL (reference sequence). The CDR3 covers 15 residues. The CDR3 spells CASSQGQGYAYEQYF. The CDR3 nucleotides read TGTGCCAGCAGCCAGGGACAGGGGTACGCCTACGAGCAGTACTTC.

This chain joins TRBV20-1 and TRBJ2-3, with D maybe TRBD2 (5 bases). The germline V gene encodes CDR1 DFQATT and CDR2 SNEGSKA (reference sequence). V lost 2 bases to trimming and J lost 9 bases, with 12 bases between them. The CDR3 is 12 amino acids. The CDR3 loop reads CSARTRGGTQYF. CDR3 sequence (DNA): TGCAGTGCTAGAACACGGGGTGGGACGCAGTATTTT.

This clonotype has more than one count but fewer than ten. The V and J genes are TRBV6-5 and TRBJ2-1, with TRBD2 identical over 7 bases. Germline V CDR1 and CDR2: MNHEY, SVGAGI. This CDR3 has 12 amino acids. The ends lost 5 bases at V and 8 bases at J; junction bases unmatched: 3. The CDR3 sequence is CASSASGDEQFF. The DNA for the CDR3 is TGTGCCAGCAGTGCTAGCGGCGATGAGCAGTTCTTC.

V gene TRBV29-1 combines with J gene TRBJ1-1; possible D gene TRBD1, 6 bases. Looked up from germline, CDR1 is SQVTM and CDR2 is ANQGSEA. The CDR3 is made up of 12 amino acids. V lost 5 bases, J lost 5 bases, and 12 bases lay in between. The CDR3: CSVTTGRTEAFF. The CDR3 DNA reads TGCAGCGTTACTACAGGGAGGACTGAAGCTTTCTTT.

This clonotype occurred once. The J gene is TRBJ2-3, the V gene TRBV24-1; TRBD2 matches at 11 bases. Germline trimming cut 5 bases from V and 6 bases from J; bases unmatched to any gene: 12. Per the germline V gene, CDR1 is KGHDR and CDR2 is SFDVKD. The CDR3 extends over 17 amino acids. CDR3 sequence reads: CATSAGLAGGVTDTQYF. The CDR3 coding sequence is TGTGCCACCAGTGCCGGGCTAGCGGGGGGAGTGACGGATACGCAGTATTTT.

V is TRBV30 and J is TRBJ1-1; TRBD1 aligns across 9 bases. This CDR3 is 12 amino acids long. Looked up from germline, CDR1 is GTSNPN and CDR2 is SVGIG (reference sequence). The V gene end was trimmed by 0 bases and the J gene end by 10 bases; junction bases not matched to a gene: 3. DNA of the CDR3: TGTGCCTGGAGTGTACAGGGGGCTGGAGCTTTCTTT. Its translation is CAWSVQGAGAFF.

This clonotype was observed a handful of times. V usage is TRBV29-1 and J usage is TRBJ2-5; D is ambiguous. Trimming pared 3 bases from V and 3 bases from J, leaving 8 bases between. This CDR3 comprises 12 residues. CDR1 SQVTM and CDR2 ANQGSEA come from the germline V gene. The CDR3 nucleotides are TGCAGCGTTGAGCCCGGAAAAGAGACCCAGTACTTC. Translation: CSVEPGKETQYF.

This rearrangement joins TRBV20-1 to TRBJ2-1; D is uncertain. V shed 5 bases and J shed 2 bases, with 7 bases lying between them. CDR3 length equals 12 residues. Germline values: CDR1 DFQATT, CDR2 SNEGSKA (reference sequence). CDR3 coding DNA: TGCAGTGCTTTGTTGGCCTACAATGAGCAGTTCTTC. It yields the protein CSALLAYNEQFF.

This clonotype was observed a few times. A read error may account for a junction end that differs from germline. J is TRBJ1-4 and V is TRBV6-5, with D possibly being TRBD1 (5 bases). Germline V CDR1 and CDR2: MNHEY, SVGAGI. The CDR3 is 14 residues long. In nucleotides, the CDR3 is TGTGCCAGCGGTTATTTGGGGGTCGTCGAAAAACTGTTTTTT. Its protein product is CASGYLGVVEKLFF.

This clonotype was seen more than once but under ten times. V gene TRBV4-2 combines with J gene TRBJ1-2; maybe TRBD1 (6 bases). This CDR3 spans 15 amino acids. CDR1 and CDR2 (germline): LGHNA, YNFKEQ. V was trimmed by 0 bases and J by 6 bases, leaving 14 bases between them. The CDR3 nucleotides are TGTGCCAGCAGCCAAGATTTCGGGGGGCGAGATGGCTACACCTTC. Amino acid sequence: CASSQDFGGRDGYTF.

The chain links TRBV9 to TRBJ2-5; 8 bases map to TRBD2. CDR3 size: 15 residues. The germline gives CDR1 SGDLS, CDR2 YYNGEE. With 0 bases clipped from V and 5 bases from J, the junction kept 6 bases outside the gene matches. In DNA, the CDR3 is TGTGCCAGCAGCGTAGGTAGCGGGAATGGGGAGACCCAGTACTTC. Residues: CASSVGSGNGETQYF.

This clonotype was counted between two and nine times. The DNA for the CDR3 is TGTGCCACCAGGAGGTCTTTTACCTACAATGAGCAGTTCTTC. It is translated as CATRRSFTYNEQFF. The V gene is TRBV6-1, the J gene TRBJ2-1, with a tentative D call TRBD2 (5 bases). The CDR3 is 14 residues long. Germline V gives CDR1 MNHNS, CDR2 SASEGT. The V end lost 10 bases, the J end lost 2 bases, and 15 bases lay between the germline ends.

This clonotype was detected only a few times. V usage is TRBV20-1 and J usage is TRBJ2-7, with 7 bases identical to TRBD1. Germline CDR1 reads DFQATT; CDR2 reads SNEGSKA (reference sequence). J lost 1 base, V lost 6 bases, and 9 bases had no gene match. CDR3 length: 14 residues. The CDR3 spells CSAQSPGGSYEQYF. CDR3 sequence (DNA): TGCAGTGCCCAGTCTCCAGGGGGTTCCTACGAGCAGTACTTC.

To note about this clonotype: One junction end disagrees with the germline gene, perhaps due to a read error. The rearrangement links TRBV27 to TRBJ1-2; 12 bases line up with TRBD1. Germline CDR1 reads MNHEY; CDR2 reads SMNVEV (reference sequence). The CDR3 totals 13 residues. The CDR3 nucleotides are TGTGCCAGCAGTTCCCCCGGGACAGGGGGCTTGGCCTTC. Encoded protein: CASSSPGTGGLAF.

The chain is built from TRBV20-1 and TRBJ1-2, with D unresolved. Trimming took off 3 bases at V and 2 bases at J, with 10 bases between the two ends. CDR3 length: 13 amino acids. Germline CDR1 reads DFQATT; CDR2 reads SNEGSKA (reference sequence). CDR3 amino acids: CSASQRQNYGYTF. The DNA of the CDR3 is TGCAGTGCTAGTCAACGCCAGAACTATGGCTACACCTTC.

At least ten counts were recorded for this clonotype. The chain combines TRBV10-3 with TRBJ2-1; TRBD1 aligns across 12 bases. This CDR3 region has 15 residues. After removal of 6 bases from V and 3 bases from J, the junction contained 3 bases not matched to a gene. Per germline, CDR1 ENHRY and CDR2 SYGVKD. The CDR3 sequence is CAIRGTGGHYNEQFF. The DNA for the CDR3 is TGTGCCATCAGGGGGACAGGGGGCCACTACAATGAGCAGTTCTTC.